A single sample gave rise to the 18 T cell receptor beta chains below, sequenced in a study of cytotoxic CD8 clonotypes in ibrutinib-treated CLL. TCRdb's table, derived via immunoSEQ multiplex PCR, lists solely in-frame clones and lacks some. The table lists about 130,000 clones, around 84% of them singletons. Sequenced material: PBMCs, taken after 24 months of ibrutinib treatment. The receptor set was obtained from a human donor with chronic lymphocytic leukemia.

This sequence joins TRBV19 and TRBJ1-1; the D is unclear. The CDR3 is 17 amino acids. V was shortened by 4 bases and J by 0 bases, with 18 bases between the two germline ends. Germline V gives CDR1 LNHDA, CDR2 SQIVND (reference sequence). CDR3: CASSRGRGGSMNTEAFF. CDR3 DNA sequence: TGTGCCAGTAGTAGAGGGCGGGGAGGTTCAATGAACACTGAAGCTTTCTTT. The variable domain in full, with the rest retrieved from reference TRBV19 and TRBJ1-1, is DGGITQSPKYLFRKEGQNVTLSCEQNLNHDAMYWYRQDPGQGLRLIYYSQIVNDFQKGDIAEGYSVSREKKESFPLTVTSAQKNPTAFYLCASSRGRGGSMNTEAFFGQGTRLTVV.

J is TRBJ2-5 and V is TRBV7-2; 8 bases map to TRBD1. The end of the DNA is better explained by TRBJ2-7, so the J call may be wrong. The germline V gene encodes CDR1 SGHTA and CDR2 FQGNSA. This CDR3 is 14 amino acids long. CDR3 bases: TGTGCCAGCAGTTCTAACCGGGACAGGCCCGAGCAGTACTTC. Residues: CASSSNRDRPEQYF.

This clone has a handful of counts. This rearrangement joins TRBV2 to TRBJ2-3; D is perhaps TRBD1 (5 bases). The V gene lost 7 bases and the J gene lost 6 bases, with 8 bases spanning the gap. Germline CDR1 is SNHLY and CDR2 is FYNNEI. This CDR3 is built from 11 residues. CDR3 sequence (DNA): TGTGCCAGCACTCCAGGGGATACGCAGTATTTT. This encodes CASTPGDTQYF. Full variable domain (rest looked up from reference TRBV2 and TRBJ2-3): EPEVTQTPSHQVTQMGQEVILRCVPISNHLYFYWYRQILGQKVEFLVSFYNNEISEKSEIFDDQFSVERPDGSNFTLKIRSTKLEDSAMYFCASTPGDTQYFGPGTRLTVL.

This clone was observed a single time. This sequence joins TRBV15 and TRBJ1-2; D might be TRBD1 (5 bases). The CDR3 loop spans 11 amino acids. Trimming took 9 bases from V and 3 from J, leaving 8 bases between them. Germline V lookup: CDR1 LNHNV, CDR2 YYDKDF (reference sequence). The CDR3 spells CATGTHYGYTF. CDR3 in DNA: TGTGCCACGGGGACCCACTATGGCTACACCTTC.

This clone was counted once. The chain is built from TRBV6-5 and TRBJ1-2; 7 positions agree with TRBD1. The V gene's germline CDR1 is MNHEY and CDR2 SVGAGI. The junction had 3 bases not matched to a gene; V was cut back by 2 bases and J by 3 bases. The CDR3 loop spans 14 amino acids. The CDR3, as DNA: TGTGCCAGCAGTTACGTAGGGGGCGACTATGGCTACACCTTC. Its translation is CASSYVGGDYGYTF.

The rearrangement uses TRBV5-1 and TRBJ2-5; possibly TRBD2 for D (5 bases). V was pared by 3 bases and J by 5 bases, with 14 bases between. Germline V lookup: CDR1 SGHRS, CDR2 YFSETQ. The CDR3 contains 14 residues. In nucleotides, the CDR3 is TGCGCCAGCAGCTCTAATACGGGGTGGGAGACCCAGTACTTC. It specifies CASSSNTGWETQYF.

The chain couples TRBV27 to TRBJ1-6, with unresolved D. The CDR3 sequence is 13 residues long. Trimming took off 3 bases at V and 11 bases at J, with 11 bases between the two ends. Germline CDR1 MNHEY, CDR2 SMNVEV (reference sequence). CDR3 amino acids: CASSFTPQTPLHF. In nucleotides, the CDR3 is TGTGCCAGCAGTTTTACGCCCCAGACACCCCTCCACTTT.

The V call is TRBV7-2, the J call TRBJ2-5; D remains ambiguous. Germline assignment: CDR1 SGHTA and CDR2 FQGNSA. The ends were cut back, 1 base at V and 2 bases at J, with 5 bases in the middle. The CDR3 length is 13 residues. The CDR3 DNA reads TGTGCCAGCAGCTTAGGGCCGCAAGAGACCCAGTACTTC. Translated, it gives CASSLGPQETQYF.

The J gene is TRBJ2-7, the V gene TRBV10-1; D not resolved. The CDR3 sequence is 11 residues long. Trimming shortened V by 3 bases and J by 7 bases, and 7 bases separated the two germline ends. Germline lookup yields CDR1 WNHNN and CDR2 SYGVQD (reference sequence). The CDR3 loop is CASSEDREQYF. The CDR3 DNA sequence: TGCGCCAGCAGTGAAGATCGGGAGCAGTACTTC.

For the CDR3, the DNA is TGTGCCAGCAGCTTGGCGGCAGTGGGGTCTAATGAAAAACTGTTTTTT. Amino acid sequence: CASSLAAVGSNEKLFF. The chain employs TRBV5-4 and TRBJ1-4; D gene ambiguous. The CDR3 totals 16 residues. The ends were cut back, 0 bases at V and 3 bases at J, with 12 bases in the middle. Germline V gene data show CDR1 as SGHNT and CDR2 as YYREEE (reference sequence).

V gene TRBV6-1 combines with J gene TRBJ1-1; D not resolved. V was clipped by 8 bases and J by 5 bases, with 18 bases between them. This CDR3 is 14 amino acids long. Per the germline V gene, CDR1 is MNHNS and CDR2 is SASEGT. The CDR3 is CASLKRVGRTEAFF. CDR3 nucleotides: TGTGCCAGCCTTAAGAGGGTCGGCAGGACTGAAGCTTTCTTT.

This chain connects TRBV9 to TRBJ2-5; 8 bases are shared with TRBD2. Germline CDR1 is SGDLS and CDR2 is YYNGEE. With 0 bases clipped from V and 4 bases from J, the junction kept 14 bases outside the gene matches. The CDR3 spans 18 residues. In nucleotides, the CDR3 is TGTGCCAGCAGCGTAGTGAGACTAGCGCCGGGGGAGGGAGAGACCCAGTACTTC. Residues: CASSVVRLAPGEGETQYF.

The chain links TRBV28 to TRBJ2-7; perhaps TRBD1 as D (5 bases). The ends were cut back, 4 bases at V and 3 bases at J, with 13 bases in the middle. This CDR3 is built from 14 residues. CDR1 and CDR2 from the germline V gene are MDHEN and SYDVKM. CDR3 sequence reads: CASSSPGRVYEQYF. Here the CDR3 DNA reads TGTGCCAGCAGTTCCCCCGGCAGGGTCTACGAGCAGTACTTC.

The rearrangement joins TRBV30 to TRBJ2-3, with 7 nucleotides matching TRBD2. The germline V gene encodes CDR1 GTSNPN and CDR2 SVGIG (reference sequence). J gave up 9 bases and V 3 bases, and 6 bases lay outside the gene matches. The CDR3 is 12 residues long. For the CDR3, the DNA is TGTGCCTGGAGGGGGGAGGGACCCACGCAGTATTTT. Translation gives CAWRGEGPTQYF.

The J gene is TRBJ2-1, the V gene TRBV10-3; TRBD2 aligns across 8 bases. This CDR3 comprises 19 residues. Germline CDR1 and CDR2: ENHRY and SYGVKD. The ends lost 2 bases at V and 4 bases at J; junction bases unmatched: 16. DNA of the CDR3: TGTGCCATCAGTGAGAGGCATACCGGCGGCAGCGGGGGTTACAATGAGCAGTTCTTC. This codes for CAISERHTGGSGGYNEQFF.

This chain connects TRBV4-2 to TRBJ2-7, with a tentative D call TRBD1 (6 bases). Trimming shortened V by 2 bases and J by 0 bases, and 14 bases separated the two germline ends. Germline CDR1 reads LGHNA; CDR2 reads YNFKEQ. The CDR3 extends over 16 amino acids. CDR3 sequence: CASSQWGQGSSYEQYF. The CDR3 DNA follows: TGTGCCAGCAGCCAATGGGGGCAGGGAAGCTCCTACGAGCAGTACTTC.

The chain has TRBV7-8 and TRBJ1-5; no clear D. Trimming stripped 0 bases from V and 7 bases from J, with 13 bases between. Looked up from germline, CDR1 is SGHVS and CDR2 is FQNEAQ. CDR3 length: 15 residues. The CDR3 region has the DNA TGTGCCAGCAGCTTAGCGCTATCGGGGAGCCAGCCCCAGCATTTT. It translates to CASSLALSGSQPQHF. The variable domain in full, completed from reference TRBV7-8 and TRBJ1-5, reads GAGVSQSPRYKVAKRGQDVALRCDPISGHVSLFWYQQALGQGPEFLTYFQNEAQLDKSGLPSDRFFAERPEGSVSTLKIQRTQQEDSAVYLCASSLALSGSQPQHFGDGTRLSIL.

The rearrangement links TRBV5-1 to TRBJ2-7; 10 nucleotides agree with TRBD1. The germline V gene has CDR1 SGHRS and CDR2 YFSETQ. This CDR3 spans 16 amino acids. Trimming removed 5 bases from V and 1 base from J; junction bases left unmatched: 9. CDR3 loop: CASSRTGGMDSYEQYF. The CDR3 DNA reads TGCGCCAGCAGTCGGACAGGGGGAATGGATTCCTACGAGCAGTACTTC. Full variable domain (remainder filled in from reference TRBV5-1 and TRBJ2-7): KAGVTQTPRYLIKTRGQQVTLSCSPISGHRSVSWYQQTPGQGLQFLFEYFSETQRNKGNFPGRFSGRQFSNSRSEMNVSTLELGDSALYLCASSRTGGMDSYEQYFGPGTRLTVT.